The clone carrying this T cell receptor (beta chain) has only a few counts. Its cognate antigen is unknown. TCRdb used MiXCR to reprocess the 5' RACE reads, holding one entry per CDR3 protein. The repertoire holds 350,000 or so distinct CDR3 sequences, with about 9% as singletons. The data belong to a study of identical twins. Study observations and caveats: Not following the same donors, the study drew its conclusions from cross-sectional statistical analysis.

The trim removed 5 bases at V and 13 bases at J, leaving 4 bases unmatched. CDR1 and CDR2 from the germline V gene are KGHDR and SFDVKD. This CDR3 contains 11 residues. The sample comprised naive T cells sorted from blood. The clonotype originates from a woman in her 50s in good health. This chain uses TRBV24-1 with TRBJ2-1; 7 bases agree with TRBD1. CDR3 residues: CATSARDRQFF. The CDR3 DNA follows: TGTGCCACCAGTGCCCGGGACAGACAGTTCTTC.